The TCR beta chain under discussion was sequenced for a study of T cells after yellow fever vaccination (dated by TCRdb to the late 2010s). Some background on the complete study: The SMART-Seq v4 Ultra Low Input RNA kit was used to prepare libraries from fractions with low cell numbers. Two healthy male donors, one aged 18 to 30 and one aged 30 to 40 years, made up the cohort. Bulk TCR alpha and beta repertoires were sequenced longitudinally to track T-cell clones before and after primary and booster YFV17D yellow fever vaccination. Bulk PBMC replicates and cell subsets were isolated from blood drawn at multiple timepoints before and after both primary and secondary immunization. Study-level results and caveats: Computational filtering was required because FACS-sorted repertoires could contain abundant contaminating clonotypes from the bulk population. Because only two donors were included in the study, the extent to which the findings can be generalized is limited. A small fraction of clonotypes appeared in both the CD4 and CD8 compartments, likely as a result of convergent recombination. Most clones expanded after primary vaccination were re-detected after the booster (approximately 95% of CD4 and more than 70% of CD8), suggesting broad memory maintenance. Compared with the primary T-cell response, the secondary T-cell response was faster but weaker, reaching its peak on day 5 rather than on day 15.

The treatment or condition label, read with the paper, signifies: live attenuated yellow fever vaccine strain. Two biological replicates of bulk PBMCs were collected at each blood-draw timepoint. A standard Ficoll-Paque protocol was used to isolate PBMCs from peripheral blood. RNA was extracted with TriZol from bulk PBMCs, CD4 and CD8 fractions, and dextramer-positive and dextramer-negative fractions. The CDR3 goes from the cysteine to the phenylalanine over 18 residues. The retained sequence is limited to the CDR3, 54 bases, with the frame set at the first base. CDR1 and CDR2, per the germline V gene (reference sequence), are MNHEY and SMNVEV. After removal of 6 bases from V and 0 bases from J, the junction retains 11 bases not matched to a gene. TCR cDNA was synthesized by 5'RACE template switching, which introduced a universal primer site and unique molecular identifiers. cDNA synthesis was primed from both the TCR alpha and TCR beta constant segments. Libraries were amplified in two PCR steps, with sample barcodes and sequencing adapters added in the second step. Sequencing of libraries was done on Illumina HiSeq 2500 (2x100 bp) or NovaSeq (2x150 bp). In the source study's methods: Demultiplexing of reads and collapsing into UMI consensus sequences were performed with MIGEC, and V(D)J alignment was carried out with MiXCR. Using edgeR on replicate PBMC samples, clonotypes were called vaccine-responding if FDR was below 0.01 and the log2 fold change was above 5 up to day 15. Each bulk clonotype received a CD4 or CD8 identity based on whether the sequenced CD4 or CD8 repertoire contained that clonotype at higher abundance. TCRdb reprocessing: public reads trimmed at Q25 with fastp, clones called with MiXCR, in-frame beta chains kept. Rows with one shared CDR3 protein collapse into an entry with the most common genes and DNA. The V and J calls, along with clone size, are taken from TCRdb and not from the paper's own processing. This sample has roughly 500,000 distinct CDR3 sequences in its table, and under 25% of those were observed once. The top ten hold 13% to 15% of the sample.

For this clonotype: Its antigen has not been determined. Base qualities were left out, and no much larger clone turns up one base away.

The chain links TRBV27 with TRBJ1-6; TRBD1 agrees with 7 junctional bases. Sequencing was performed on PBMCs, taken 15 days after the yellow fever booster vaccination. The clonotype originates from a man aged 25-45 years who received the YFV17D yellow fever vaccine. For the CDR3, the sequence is CASRTGQVPSSYNSPLHF. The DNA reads TGTGCCAGCAGGACCGGACAGGTTCCGAGCTCCTATAATTCACCCCTCCACTTT.